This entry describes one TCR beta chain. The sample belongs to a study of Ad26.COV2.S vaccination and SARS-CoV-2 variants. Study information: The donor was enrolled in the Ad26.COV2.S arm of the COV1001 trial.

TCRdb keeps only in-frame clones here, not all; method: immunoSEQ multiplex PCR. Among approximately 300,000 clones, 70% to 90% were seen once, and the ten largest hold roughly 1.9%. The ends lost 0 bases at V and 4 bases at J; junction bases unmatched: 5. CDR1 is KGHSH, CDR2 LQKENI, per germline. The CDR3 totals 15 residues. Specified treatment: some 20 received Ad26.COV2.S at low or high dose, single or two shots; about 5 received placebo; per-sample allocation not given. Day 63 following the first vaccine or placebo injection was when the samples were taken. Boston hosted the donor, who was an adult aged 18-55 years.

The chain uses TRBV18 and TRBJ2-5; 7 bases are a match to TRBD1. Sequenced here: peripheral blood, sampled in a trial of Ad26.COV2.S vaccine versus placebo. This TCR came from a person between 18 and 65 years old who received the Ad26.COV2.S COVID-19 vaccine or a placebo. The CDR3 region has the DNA TGTGCCAGCTCACCACCGACAGGGACCCGAGAGACCCAGTACTTC. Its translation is CASSPPTGTRETQYF.